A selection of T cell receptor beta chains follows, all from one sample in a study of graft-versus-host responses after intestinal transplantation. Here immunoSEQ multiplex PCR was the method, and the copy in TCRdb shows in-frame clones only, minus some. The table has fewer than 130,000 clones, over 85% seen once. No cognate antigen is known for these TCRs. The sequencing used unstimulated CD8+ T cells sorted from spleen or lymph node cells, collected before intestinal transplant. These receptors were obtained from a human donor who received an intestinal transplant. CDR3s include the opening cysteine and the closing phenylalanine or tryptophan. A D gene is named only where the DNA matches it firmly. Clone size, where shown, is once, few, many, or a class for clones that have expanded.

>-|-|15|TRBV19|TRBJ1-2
TGTGCCAGTAGTATGGGGCAGGGCTTGGGCTATGGCTACACCTTC
CASSMGQGLGYGYTF
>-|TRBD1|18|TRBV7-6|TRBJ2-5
TGTGCCAGCAGCTTAAACTCGGCATATACGGGACAGCAAGAGACCCAGTACTTC
CASSLNSAYTGQQETQYF
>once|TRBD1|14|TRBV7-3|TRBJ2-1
TGTGCCAGCAGCATAGGGACAGGTGGTAATGAGCAGTTCTTC
CASSIGTGGNEQFF
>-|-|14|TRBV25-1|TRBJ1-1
TGTGCCAGCAGTGAAAGAAATGCGAGGACTGAAGCTTTCTTT
CASSERNARTEAFF
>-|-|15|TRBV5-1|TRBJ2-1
TGCGCCAGCAGCACGGACCCGGGCTCCTACAATGAGCAGTTCTTC
CASSTDPGSYNEQFF
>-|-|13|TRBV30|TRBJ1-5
TGTGCCTGTCAGGAGGATGGCAATCAGCCCCAGCATTTT
CACQEDGNQPQHF
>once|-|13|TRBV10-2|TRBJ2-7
TGCGCCAGCGGGAGTCTTGAGGATTACGAGCAGTACTTC
CASGSLEDYEQYF
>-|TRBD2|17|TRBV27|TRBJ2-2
TGTGCCAGCAGTTTATCGCCGGGACTAGCGGACACCGGGGAGCTGTTTTTT
CASSLSPGLADTGELFF
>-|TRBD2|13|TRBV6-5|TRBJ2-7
TGTGCCAGCGCCGGGCGGGGGGCCTACGAGCAGTACTTC
CASAGRGAYEQYF
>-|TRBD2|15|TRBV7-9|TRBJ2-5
TGTGCCAGCAGCCCTAGCGGGAGAGGCCAAGAGACCCAGTACTTC
CASSPSGRGQETQYF
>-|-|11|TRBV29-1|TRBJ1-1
TGCAGCGTTGAAGCGGACACTGAAGCTTTCTTT
CSVEADTEAFF
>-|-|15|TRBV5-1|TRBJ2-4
TGCGCCAGCAGCCTCTCCGGGCAGACGGGTGACATTCAGTACTTC
CASSLSGQTGDIQYF
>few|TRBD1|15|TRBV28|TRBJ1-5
TGTGCCAGCAGAAGGGGACAGGGAGGGATTCAGCCCCAGCATTTT
CASRRGQGGIQPQHF
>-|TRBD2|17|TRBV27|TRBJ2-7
TGTGCCAGCAGTTTTTCGCCTGGACTAGCGGGAGGGTACGAGCAGTACTTC
CASSFSPGLAGGYEQYF
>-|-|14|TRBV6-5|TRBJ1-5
TGTGCCTCCTACTGGCAGGTTAGCAATCAGCCCCAGCATTTT
CASYWQVSNQPQHF
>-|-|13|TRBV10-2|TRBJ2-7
TGCGCCAGCAGTGATGGGTTCTCCTACGAGCAGTACTTC
CASSDGFSYEQYF